A selection of T cell receptor beta chains follows, all from one sample in a study of cytomegalovirus exposure and HLA in healthy donors. This table comes from immunoSEQ multiplex PCR, and its TCRdb copy is limited to in-frame clones, with some not included. The sample yields fewer than 140,000 clones, 80% to 90% seen once. Sample: PBMCs. These receptors originate from a man in his forties or fifties in good health and CMV-seronegative. Each CDR3 is given with its conserved first and last residue. A D gene is named only where the DNA matches it firmly. Rows may omit the clone size; those that give it use once, few, many or a size class.

clone size	J gene	V gene	D gene	CDR3 protein
-	TRBJ1-3	TRBV6-1	-	CASSEPPAGNTIYF
few	TRBJ1-1	TRBV6-1	-	CASSLGRDTEAFF
-	TRBJ1-6	TRBV7-3	TRBD1	CASSSFPGQGVPLHF
-	TRBJ1-1	TRBV7-9	-	CASSFLQGNTEAFF
once	TRBJ2-2	TRBV28	-	CASSSGVGELFF
-	TRBJ1-5	TRBV15	-	CATSRDHSNQPQHF
-	TRBJ2-7	TRBV14	TRBD2	CASSHGGEQYF
-	TRBJ1-5	TRBV5-4	-	CASSTDSSQPQHF
-	TRBJ1-4	TRBV5-4	-	CASSPRGGTNEKLFF
-	TRBJ2-7	TRBV7-9	TRBD2	CSSSLGSGTSVPYEQYF
-	TRBJ2-1	TRBV11-2	-	CASSLGGSEQFF
once	TRBJ1-6	TRBV30	TRBD1	CAWSVQGQHNSPLHF
once	TRBJ2-3	TRBV10-3	TRBD2	CAIGRRGGTDTQYF
few	TRBJ1-1	TRBV30	-	CAWSVQWNTEAFF
-	TRBJ1-1	TRBV6-1	-	CASSVNRVNTEAFF
-	TRBJ1-4	TRBV28	TRBD1	CASSLFRDRAFEKLFF
-	TRBJ1-1	TRBV30	-	CAWNPGTFGTEAFF
-	TRBJ1-2	TRBV7-9	TRBD1	CASSNPSIIRDRLF
-	TRBJ1-3	TRBV6-1	-	CASEETGTIYF
few	TRBJ1-1	TRBV6-6	-	CASSHTQVNTEAFF
-	TRBJ2-6	TRBV28	-	CASSLRGAGANVLTF
-	TRBJ1-5	TRBV27	-	CASRRGRQPQHF
-	TRBJ1-1	TRBV11-1	-	CARRGRKTEAFF
-	TRBJ1-2	TRBV6-6	-	CASSYDTPNYGYTF
-	TRBJ1-6	TRBV7-9	-	CASSVARDSPLHF
-	TRBJ2-7	TRBV11-2	TRBD1	CASSFERGRGYEQYF
-	TRBJ1-2	TRBV7-3	-	CASSFPGYGYTF
-	TRBJ1-1	TRBV6-5	-	CASSYSATANTEAFF
-	TRBJ1-2	TRBV28	TRBD1	CASGGQPTSLSFYGYTF
-	TRBJ2-3	TRBV7-2	-	CASSLRGGGRTDTQYF
few	TRBJ1-2	TRBV4-3	-	CASSQDSAVYGYTF
-	TRBJ1-2	TRBV19	-	CASSRSVGGENYGYTF
-	TRBJ2-5	TRBV25-1	TRBD2	CASSDPRGQETQYF
-	TRBJ1-1	TRBV7-6	-	CASSLGGLTEAFF
-	TRBJ2-1	TRBV29-1	TRBD1	CSVGQGPNEQFF
-	TRBJ2-3	TRBV5-1	TRBD2	CASSLYPQSGDGTDTQYF